This T cell receptor (beta chain) derives from a study of tumor-infiltrating lymphocytes in primary liver carcinoma. Study-wide results and limits: With p = 0.039, the top-250-clone fraction in tumors significantly exceeded that in blood.

To note about this clonotype: Its specificity is not known. Because it lacks the conserved phenylalanine or tryptophan at the end, this CDR3 is likely a read error. Because the CDR3's place on the DNA is in doubt, the DNA is left out and the CDR3 is given as listed by TCRdb.

The CDR3 totals 15 residues, both ends included. Extraction of RNA together with DNA used 20-30 mg of unsorted bulk tissue. The patients carried chronic HBV infection and had received no treatment. Total RNA (roughly 550 ng) served as template for TCR beta cDNA synthesis primed by a constant-region primer. Sequencing libraries for TCR beta derived from three nested multiplex PCR rounds that used slightly modified ARM-PCR. Forward primers for TRBV1-TRBV30 and a C-beta reverse primer served the first two PCR rounds, at about 10 cycles each. TCRdb re-called the multiplex PCR reads with MiXCR, one entry per CDR3 protein. The repertoire includes 90,000 to 140,000 distinct CDR3 sequences, 82% of them detected once, and about 20% sits in the top ten.

The sequence came from a man aged 35-49 years with primary liver carcinoma and hepatitis B virus infection. This rearrangement joins TRBV21-1 to TRBJ2-1. TRBV21-1 is annotated as a pseudogene. The source material was liver tumor tissue from sampling region 3. Subset indicated: tumor region T3, left-lateral pole. This CDR3 is CASSNDHSANNEQFI.